This entry is about one T cell receptor beta chain. It lacks a known antigen. No qualities accompany the bases; no much larger clone lies one base away. The CDR3 measures 18 amino acids from cysteine to phenylalanine. Of all the DNA, just the CDR3 is kept, 54 bases in frame from base 1. For this chain, trimming is 2 bases at the V end and 6 bases at the J end, and the number of junction bases without a gene match is 19. From a lookup of the germline V gene (reference sequence), CDR1 and CDR2 are PRHDT and FYEKMQ. This entry belongs to a study of cytomegalovirus exposure and HLA in healthy donors listed by TCRdb under 2017. Describing the broader study: An earlier analysis of 587 of the donors reported approximately 280 Gb of sequence data and 95 million to 120 million unique TCR beta sequences obtained from some 170 million T cells. Class I and class II HLA loci were covered by the typing at four-digit resolution. Of the roughly 400 genotyped donors, 65% to 90% fell in the genetic ancestry cluster associated with self-reported Caucasian donors. Among some 410 genotyped donors of the cohort, an average of roughly 230,000 unique TCR beta nucleotide sequences was sequenced per donor, of which approximately 19% were non-productive. An earlier analysis of 500 to 750 of the donors applied high-throughput TCR beta sequencing to assess whether each TCR beta V gene segment acted as functional or pseudogenic. The T cell repertoires of 700 or so subjects were profiled by immunosequencing and related to cytomegalovirus serostatus. To study patterns of TCR occurrence, a later analysis re-analyzed previously published TCR beta repertoires from under 750 donors and added high-resolution HLA genotyping. Along with the roughly 610-subject first cohort, a separate validation cohort of over 90 different subjects was used. The number of typed donors differed by locus: about 620-630 for A, B, C, DRB1 and DQB1; 500 to 550 for DQA1; 600 to 610 for DPA1; and around 450 for DPB1. About five DR-DQ haplotypes were treated as single units for association and clustering because of strong linkage in the cohort. All discovery cohort repertoires had been generated on a single sequencing platform. Donor age, sex, ethnicity and CMV serostatus were compiled together with the repertoire data. Roughly 300 gigabases of sequencing data and 70 million to 85 million unique TCR sequences were included in an early release covering roughly 700 HLA-typed donors. To predict cytomegalovirus infection status, the study brought together high-throughput TCR immunosequencing, statistical association of individual TCRs with disease status, and machine learning. Rather than drawing on any new phenotypic data, the later analysis identified candidate immune exposures from TCR beta sequences and the way those sequences occurred across donors. The study aimed to test whether cataloging public T cell receptors could reveal signatures of past pathogen exposure. A later genetic analysis took genome-wide SNP genotypes for about three fifths of the 666 donors and used that subset as a discovery cohort. Summary of the overall study and its limitations: It was suggested by the authors that the approach could potentially be generalized to other disease states and immunological phenotypes. In this cohort, only TCR beta chains were sequenced, and detectable features were limited by the absence of alpha or paired-chain data. According to a later analysis, most CMV-associated TCR beta chains appeared to be HLA-restricted, and the HLA associations seemed to be driven largely by CMV exposure. Correlated functional status among segregating V segments might be attributable to linkage disequilibrium, but an unknown experimental factor could not be ruled out. Because some donors lacked HLA typing at each locus, the association tests relied only on the typed subset. Broadly in line with IMGT annotations, most TCR beta V segments showed up in productive rearrangements about 87% or about 30% of the time in an earlier analysis of around 600 of the donors. A later genetic analysis associated a missense DCLRE1C variant with V-gene and J-gene trimming of TCR beta chains, and an independent cohort replicated the association. The presence/absence analyses assumed that sequencing depth was roughly uniform across donors, and that assumption may not be true. A later genetic analysis reported fewer N-insertions in productive TCRs among donors in an Asian-associated ancestry cluster than the 666-donor mean. Because the 87-base-pair reads could not distinguish some IMGT-functional V segments, including TRBV6-2 and TRBV6-3, those segments were excluded. In a later analysis, several top co-occurrence clusters were reported to appear linked to parvovirus B19, influenza, CMV and Epstein-Barr virus. A further reported finding was that TCR beta sequences accurately predicted the HLA-A and HLA-B alleles for most subjects in the first cohort. Because counts were too low, around 18 rarely observed V segments, including chromosome 9 orphons, were left out of the earlier analysis of 500 to 650 of the donors. In a later analysis, the rate of TCR association differed among HLA loci, with DRB1 alleles having the most associated TCRs and HLA-C alleles having the fewest. The classifier was reported to diagnose cytomegalovirus status with high specificity and sensitivity in both the original cohort and the validation cohort. Specific HLA alleles were associated with 18,000 or so TCR beta sequences at a false discovery rate of 0.05 in a later analysis. Compared with equally common non-associated chains, HLA-associated TCR beta chains in a later analysis were more clonally expanded and had lower generation probabilities. Most TCR sequences were observed very rarely across donors, whereas some public TCRs were present in many individuals. A group of highly shared sequence variants was considered likely to be a technical artifact of the sequencing pipeline. Strong co-occurrence of HLA alleles, especially DR and DQ, made assigning TCR associations to individual alleles difficult. For the cohort, immune exposure information was limited to CMV serostatus. Three of the identified cytomegalovirus-associated TCR beta chains were confirmed in vitro to be specific for cytomegalovirus antigens. The study listed 164 TCR beta chains as associated with cytomegalovirus.

The cohort was made up of roughly 670 healthy bone marrow donors. At the time of sampling, every cohort member was nominally healthy, though immune exposures that went unrecorded were likely present. The donor was CMV seronegative and belonged to the group of 352 seronegative cohort members. A peripheral blood sample was collected from each donor, and TCR beta sequencing was performed on peripheral blood mononuclear cells. Genomic DNA extraction from the blood cell samples was performed with the Qiagen DNeasy Blood Extraction Kit. Library generation was performed with the immunoSEQ multiplex PCR assay. A mixture of 60 forward primers for TCR Vbeta segments and 13 reverse primers for TCR Jbeta segments was used in the multiplex PCR. Amplification of the CDR3 region of rearranged TCR beta genes was performed with a multiplex PCR assay on genomic DNA. The amplified TCR beta libraries were sequenced on the Illumina HiSeq System as 87-base-pair reads. Turning to the authors' computational methods: A later analysis counted tens of millions of unique TCR beta chains across the 690 or so repertoires, and roughly 11 million of these chains were shared by at least two donors. A nearest-neighbor algorithm error-corrected the raw reads and collapsed the reads into unique sequences, merging closely related sequences to remove PCR and sequencing errors. To assign V, D and J gene segments, CDR3 sequences were aligned to IMGT reference sequences. For a sequence to be retained, at least a six-nucleotide match to both a V gene segment and a J gene segment was required. A rearrangement counted as productive if the CDR3 had no stop codons and remained in frame with V and J, and every other rearrangement counted as non-productive. Following IMGT convention, CDR3 was defined as the stretch from the second conserved V-encoded cysteine up to the conserved J-encoded phenylalanine. The earlier analysis of 500 to 750 of the donors excluded any sequence lacking an unambiguous match to a single V gene segment. An earlier analysis of over 450 of the donors classified V segments as functional when productive rearrangements were above 56.7% and as segregating when the standard deviation between donors was above 5%. A statistical classification framework was developed to diagnose cytomegalovirus status using the catalog of TCR beta chain sequences. In a later analysis, V and J genes were assigned by comparing TCR nucleotide sequences against IMGT/GENE-DB human TR gene sequences. In a later analysis, CDR3 sequences and most-parsimonious VDJ recombination scenarios were assigned using the TCRdist pipeline. A later analysis defined each TCR beta chain by its CDR3 amino acid sequence plus V-gene family, and excluded reads lacking a unique V-gene family. To address suspected cross-contamination and a sequencing artifact, a later analysis removed approximately 590 highly shared, low-generation-probability nucleotide sequences. In a later analysis, a clonal expansion index was calculated for each public chain from normalized within-repertoire ranks of inferred template counts. A later analysis computed generation probabilities with a VDJ recombination model fitted to out-of-frame rearrangements, and checked the results against IGoR. In a later analysis, TCR-TCR, TCR-HLA and TCR-CMV co-occurrence was scored with hypergeometric tests, and a repertoire-size bias correction was applied to TCR pairs. In a later analysis, false discovery rates were estimated by permuting HLA or CMV assignments 20 times. In a later analysis, co-occurring TCRs were grouped with DBSCAN, and TCRdist sequence similarity was added when clustering was performed within HLA-allele-positive subsets. Repertoires with fewer than 30,000 or more than 120,000 public chains were left out of co-occurrence clustering, as were five repertoires with anomalous nucleotide sharing. This is the immuneACCESS table as TCRdb keeps it, with only in-frame sequences that have V and J called. A part of the clones is gone; compared with another copy, unresolved V genes explain less than half, and the rest is unexplained. V and J calls and clone size are given by that table; D and trimming were obtained from the DNA. The sample table holds 100,000 or so clones, of which 12% to 15% were seen once. The ten most abundant clones make up 0.8% to 0.95% of the sample.

Source material: PBMCs. Here the chain combines TRBV13 and TRBJ2-7; TRBD2 matches 7 bases in the middle. The TCR originated in a female donor in good health and CMV-seronegative. Here the CDR3 is given as CASSLRREKVTFYPEQYF. The nucleotides read TGTGCCAGCAGCTTACGGCGGGAGAAGGTCACCTTTTATCCCGAGCAGTACTTC.